The 17 T cell receptor beta chains given below trace back to one sample, sequenced in a study of OX40 agonist ivuxolimab in advanced cancers. Some clones are missing from TCRdb's copy, which holds only in-frame ones; the method was immunoSEQ multiplex PCR. This table has about 84,000 clones, 85% to 95% appearing once. This sample comprised CD4+ or CD8+ T cells sorted from blood, obtained in a trial of the OX40 agonist ivuxolimab. All receptors come from an adult with an advanced solid tumor such as melanoma, head and neck, liver or kidney cancer.

The chain has TRBV7-2 and TRBJ2-7; D might be TRBD2 (5 bases). V lost 4 bases to trimming and J lost 2 bases, with 12 bases between them. Germline V gene data show CDR1 as SGHTA and CDR2 as FQGNSA. The CDR3 has 14 amino acids. CDR3 in amino acids: CASSSDLFTYEQYF. The CDR3 coding sequence is TGTGCCAGCAGCTCGGACTTGTTTACCTACGAGCAGTACTTC.

The chain uses TRBV6-5 and TRBJ1-2; D may be TRBD1 (5 bases). V lost 7 bases and J lost 4, with 10 bases in between. CDR1 MNHEY and CDR2 SVGAGI come from the germline V gene. The CDR3 has 12 amino acids. Here the CDR3 DNA reads TGTGCCAGCACCCTTGACAGCTATGGCTACACCTTC. This encodes CASTLDSYGYTF.

The chain has TRBV28 and TRBJ2-3; possibly TRBD1 for D (5 bases). Looked up from germline, CDR1 is MDHEN and CDR2 is SYDVKM. The CDR3 runs 15 residues. The germline V and J ends were trimmed by 2 bases and 6 bases, with 15 bases remaining between them. The CDR3 coding sequence is TGTGCCAGCAGTTTAGAGGCAGGTGCAGGGGATACGCAGTATTTT. Encoded protein: CASSLEAGAGDTQYF. Drawing the rest from reference TRBV28 and TRBJ2-3, the complete variable domain is DVKVTQSSRYLVKRTGEKVFLECVQDMDHENMFWYRQDPGLGLRLIYFSYDVKMKEKGDIPEGYSVSREKKERFSLILESASTNQTSMYLCASSLEAGAGDTQYFGPGTRLTVL.

The genes are TRBV29-1 and TRBJ2-7; 9 bases line up with TRBD1. Trimming at V came to 1 base and at J to 3 bases, leaving 1 base not matched to a gene. Germline CDR1 reads SQVTM; CDR2 reads ANQGSEA. The CDR3 has 13 amino acids. This CDR3 reads CSVEAGQGYEQYF. CDR3 DNA sequence: TGCAGCGTTGAAGCGGGACAGGGCTACGAGCAGTACTTC.

The chain employs TRBV27 and TRBJ2-7; 10 nucleotides match TRBD2. The germline gives CDR1 MNHEY, CDR2 SMNVEV (reference sequence). This CDR3 region has 15 residues. V shed 3 bases and J 7 bases; nucleotides not matched to a gene: 9. Here the CDR3 reads CASSFGGSGRGEQYF. CDR3 nucleotide sequence: TGTGCCAGCAGTTTCGGGGGGAGCGGGAGGGGTGAGCAGTACTTC.

The rearrangement links TRBV11-2 to TRBJ2-3, with 9 bases aligning to TRBD2. This CDR3 is 15 amino acids long. V shed 4 bases, J shed 4 bases, and the junction held 6 bases outside the gene matches. CDR1 and CDR2 from the germline V gene are SGHAT and FQNNGV. The CDR3 region has the DNA TGTGCCAGCAGCTCACTAGCGGGTGGGGCAGATACGCAGTATTTT. Translating it yields CASSSLAGGADTQYF.

The chain uses TRBV27 and TRBJ2-1; the D gene is possibly TRBD2 (6 bases). Germline V CDR1 and CDR2: MNHEY, SMNVEV (reference sequence). Trimming pared 6 bases from V and 0 bases from J, leaving 15 bases between. The CDR3 is made up of 16 amino acids. The CDR3 region is CASSRFSGSSYNEQFF. The CDR3 nucleotides are TGTGCCAGCAGCCGTTTTAGCGGTAGCTCCTACAATGAGCAGTTCTTC.

This chain uses TRBV6-6 with TRBJ2-7, with D uncertain. The CDR3 loop spans 13 amino acids. The germline V and J ends were trimmed by 6 bases and 4 bases, with 13 bases remaining between them. Per germline, CDR1 MNHNY and CDR2 SVGAGI (reference sequence). CDR3 coding DNA: TGTGCCAGCAGCCATTACTCCAGTTACGAGCAGTACTTC. Translating it yields CASSHYSSYEQYF.

The CDR3 DNA is TGTGCCAGCAGCTTTACTAGCGGGGTTTACGAGCAGTACTTC. It yields the protein CASSFTSGVYEQYF. The chain employs TRBV7-2 and TRBJ2-7; 10 nucleotides line up with TRBD2. This CDR3 contains 14 residues. Per the germline V gene, CDR1 is SGHTA and CDR2 is FQGNSA. V gave up 3 bases and J gave up 4 bases; unmatched junction bases: 3.

CDR3: CASSLAASGGGYEQYF. The CDR3 coding sequence is TGTGCCAGCAGCTTGGCAGCTAGCGGGGGTGGATACGAGCAGTACTTC. The rearrangement joins TRBV5-4 to TRBJ2-7; 10 nucleotides match TRBD2. J lost 4 bases, V lost 0 bases, and 7 bases had no gene match. Germline V gene data show CDR1 as SGHNT and CDR2 as YYREEE (reference sequence). There are 16 residues in the CDR3.

The chain couples TRBV30 to TRBJ1-5; D might be TRBD1 (6 bases). The germline V gene encodes CDR1 GTSNPN and CDR2 SVGIG (reference sequence). The V gene lost 5 bases and the J gene lost 4 bases, with 9 bases spanning the gap. The CDR3 contains 12 residues. The CDR3 loop is CAWGGGNQPQHF. DNA of the CDR3: TGTGCCTGGGGAGGGGGTAATCAGCCCCAGCATTTT.

The J gene is TRBJ1-1, the V gene TRBV19, with D tentatively TRBD1 (5 bases). The CDR3 spans 13 residues. V lost 5 bases and J lost 1, with 8 bases in between. Germline CDR1 reads LNHDA; CDR2 reads SQIVND (reference sequence). The CDR3, as DNA: TGTGCCAGTAGTCTCGGGACGAACACTGAAGCTTTCTTT. Its translation is CASSLGTNTEAFF.

This clone was detected only once. This chain uses TRBV30 with TRBJ2-3; 15 bases agree with TRBD2. V lost 0 bases to trimming and J lost 5 bases; unmatched junction nucleotides: 6. The CDR3 is 17 residues long. CDR1 is GTSNPN, CDR2 SVGIG, per germline (reference sequence). This chain's CDR3 is CAWSVGLAGGSGDTQYF. The DNA for the CDR3 is TGTGCCTGGAGTGTCGGACTAGCGGGAGGGTCTGGAGATACGCAGTATTTT. The complete variable domain, with remaining parts taken from reference TRBV30 and TRBJ2-3, reads SQTIHQWPATLVQPVGSPLSLECTVEGTSNPNLYWYRQAAGRGLQLLFYSVGIGQISSEVPQNLSASRPQDRQFILSSKKLLLSDSGFYLCAWSVGLAGGSGDTQYFGPGTRLTVL.

The chain recombines TRBV11-2 with TRBJ2-5; D is perhaps TRBD1 or TRBD2 (5 bases each). The CDR3 sequence is 15 residues long. Germline V gives CDR1 SGHAT, CDR2 FQNNGV. The V gene lost 4 bases and the J gene lost 7 bases, with 19 bases spanning the gap. In DNA, the CDR3 is TGTGCCAGCAGCTGGGGCCGGGACGGCTCGGGGACCCAGTACTTC. Amino acid sequence: CASSWGRDGSGTQYF.

The rearrangement uses TRBV19 and TRBJ2-2; tentatively, D is TRBD1 (5 bases). This CDR3 has 19 amino acids. CDR1 and CDR2 (germline): LNHDA, SQIVND (reference sequence). V was cut by 0 bases and J by 0 bases, with 17 bases left in between. In DNA, the CDR3 is TGTGCCAGTAGTATAGATTGGGGCAGGGCACTCGCGAACACCGGGGAGCTGTTTTTT. It codes for CASSIDWGRALANTGELFF.

J is TRBJ2-7 and V is TRBV7-9, with 8 bases identical to TRBD1. The germline CDR1 and CDR2 sequences are SEHNR and FQNEAQ (reference sequence). CDR3 length equals 15 residues. Trimming removed 3 bases from V and 2 bases from J; junction bases left unmatched: 6. The CDR3 DNA reads as TGTGCCAGCAGCTTGGGGGCGGGACAGGCCTACGAGCAGTACTTC. Protein product: CASSLGAGQAYEQYF.

CDR3: CAWDRDKGLAGELFF. The DNA for the CDR3 is TGTGCCTGGGACCGGGACAAAGGTTTGGCCGGGGAGCTGTTTTTT. The chain employs TRBV30 and TRBJ2-2, with a possible D match to TRBD1 (6 bases). Trimming left V 5 bases short and J 6 bases short, with 19 bases between. The CDR3 has 15 residues. Germline V gives CDR1 GTSNPN, CDR2 SVGIG (reference sequence).